This TCR beta chain emerged from a study of blood T cell repertoires in COVID-19. Study-wide background: The United States, Italy and Spain provided the acute and convalescent COVID-19 samples.

Per the authors' pipeline: Estimated nucleated cell counts came from reference gene primer amplification. Some clones are missing from TCRdb's copy, which holds only in-frame ones; the method was immunoSEQ multiplex PCR. V and J calls and clone size are copied from that table; D and trimming were computed from the DNA. Of under 250,000 clones in the sample, about 82% were seen once. CDR3 length: 16 residues. Trimming removed 2 bases from V and 3 bases from J, with 14 bases in between. The germline gives CDR1 KGHSH, CDR2 LQKENI. Material for sequencing was PBMCs or T cells enriched from blood (not recorded which). The genes are TRBV18 and TRBJ1-5, with D possibly being TRBD1 (6 bases). This clonotype was sampled from a woman in her forties or fifties with acute COVID-19. CDR3 protein: CASSPIRGVNNQPQHF. CDR3 nucleotides: TGTGCCAGCTCACCAATCAGGGGCGTGAACAATCAGCCCCAGCATTTT.